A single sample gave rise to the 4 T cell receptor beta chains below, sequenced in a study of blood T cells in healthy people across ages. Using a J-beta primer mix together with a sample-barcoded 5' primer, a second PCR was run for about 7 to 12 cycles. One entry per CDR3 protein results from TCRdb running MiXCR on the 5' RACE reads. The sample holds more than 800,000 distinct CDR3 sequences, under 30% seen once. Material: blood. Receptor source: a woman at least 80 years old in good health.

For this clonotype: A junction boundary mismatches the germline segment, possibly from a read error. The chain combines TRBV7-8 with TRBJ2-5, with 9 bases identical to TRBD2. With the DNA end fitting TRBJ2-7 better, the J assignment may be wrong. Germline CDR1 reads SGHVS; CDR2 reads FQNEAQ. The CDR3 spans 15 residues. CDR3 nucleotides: TGTGCCAGCAGCCTAGCAGCGGGGGGCCGGGACGAGCAGTACTTC. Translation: CASSLAAGGRDEQYF.

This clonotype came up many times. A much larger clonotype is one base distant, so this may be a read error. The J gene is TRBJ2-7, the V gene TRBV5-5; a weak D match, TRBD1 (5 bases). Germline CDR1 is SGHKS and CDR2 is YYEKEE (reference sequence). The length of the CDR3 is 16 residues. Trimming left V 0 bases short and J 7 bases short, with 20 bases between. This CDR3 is CASSLEGVRANNEQYF. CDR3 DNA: TGTGCCAGCAGCTTGGAAGGGGTTAGGGCCAACAATGAGCAGTACTTC.

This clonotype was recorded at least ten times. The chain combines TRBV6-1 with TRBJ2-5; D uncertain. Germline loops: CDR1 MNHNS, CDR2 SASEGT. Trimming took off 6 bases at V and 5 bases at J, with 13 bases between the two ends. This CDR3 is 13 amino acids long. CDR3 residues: CASRVEDRETQYF. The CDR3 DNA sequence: TGTGCCAGCAGGGTAGAAGACCGCGAGACCCAGTACTTC.

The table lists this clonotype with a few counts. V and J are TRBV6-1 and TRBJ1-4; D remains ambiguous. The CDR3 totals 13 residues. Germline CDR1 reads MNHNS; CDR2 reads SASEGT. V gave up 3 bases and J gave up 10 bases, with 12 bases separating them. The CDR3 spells CASSDWELGKLFF. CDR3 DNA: TGTGCCAGCAGTGACTGGGAACTCGGAAAACTGTTTTTT.